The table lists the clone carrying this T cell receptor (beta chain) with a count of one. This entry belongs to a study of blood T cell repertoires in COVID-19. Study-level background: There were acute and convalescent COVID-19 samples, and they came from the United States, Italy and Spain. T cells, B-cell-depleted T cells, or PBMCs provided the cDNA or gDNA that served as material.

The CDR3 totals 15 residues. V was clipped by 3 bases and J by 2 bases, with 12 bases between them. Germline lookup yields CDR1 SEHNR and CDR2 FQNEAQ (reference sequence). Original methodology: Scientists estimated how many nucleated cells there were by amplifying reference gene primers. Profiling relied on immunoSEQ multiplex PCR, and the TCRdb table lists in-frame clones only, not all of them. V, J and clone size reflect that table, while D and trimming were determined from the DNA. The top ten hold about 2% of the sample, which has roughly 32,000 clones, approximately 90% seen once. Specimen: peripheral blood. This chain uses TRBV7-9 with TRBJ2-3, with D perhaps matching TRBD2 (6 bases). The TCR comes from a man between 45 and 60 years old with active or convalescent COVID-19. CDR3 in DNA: TGTGCCAGCAGCTTGACTAGGGGAAACACAGATACGCAGTATTTT. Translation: CASSLTRGNTDTQYF.